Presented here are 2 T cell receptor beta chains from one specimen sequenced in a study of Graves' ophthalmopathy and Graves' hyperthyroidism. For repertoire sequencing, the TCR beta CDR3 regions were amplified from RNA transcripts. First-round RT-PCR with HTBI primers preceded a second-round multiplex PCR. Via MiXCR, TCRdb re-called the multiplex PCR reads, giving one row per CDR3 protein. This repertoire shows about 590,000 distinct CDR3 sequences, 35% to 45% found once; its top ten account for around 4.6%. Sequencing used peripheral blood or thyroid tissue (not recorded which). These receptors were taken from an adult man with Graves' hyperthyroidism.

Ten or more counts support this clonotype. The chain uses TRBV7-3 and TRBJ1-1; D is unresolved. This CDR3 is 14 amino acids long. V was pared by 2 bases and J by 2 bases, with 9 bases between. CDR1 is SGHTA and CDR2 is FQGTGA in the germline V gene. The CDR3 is CASSLEGLNTEAFF. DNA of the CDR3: TGTGCCAGCAGCTTAGAGGGTCTAAACACTGAAGCTTTCTTT.

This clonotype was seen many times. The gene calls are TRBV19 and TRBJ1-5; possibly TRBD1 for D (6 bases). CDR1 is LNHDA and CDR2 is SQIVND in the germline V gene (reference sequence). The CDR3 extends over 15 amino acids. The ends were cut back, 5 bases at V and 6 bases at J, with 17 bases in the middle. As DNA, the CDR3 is TGTGCCAGTAGTCCGCGGGGCAGGGGAGGTCAGCCCCAGCATTTT. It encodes CASSPRGRGGQPQHF.